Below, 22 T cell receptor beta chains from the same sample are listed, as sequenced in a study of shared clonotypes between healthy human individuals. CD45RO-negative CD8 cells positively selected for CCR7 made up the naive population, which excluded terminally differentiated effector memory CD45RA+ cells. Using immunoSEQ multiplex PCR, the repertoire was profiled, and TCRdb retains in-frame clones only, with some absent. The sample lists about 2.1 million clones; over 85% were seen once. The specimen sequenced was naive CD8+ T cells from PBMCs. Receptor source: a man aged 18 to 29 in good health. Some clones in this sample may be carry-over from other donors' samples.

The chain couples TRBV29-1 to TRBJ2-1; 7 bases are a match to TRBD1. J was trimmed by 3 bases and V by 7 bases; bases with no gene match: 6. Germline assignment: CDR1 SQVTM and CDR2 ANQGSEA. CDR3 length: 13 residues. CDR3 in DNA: TGCAGCGCGAGGACAGGAAACTACAATGAGCAGTTCTTC. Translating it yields CSARTGNYNEQFF.

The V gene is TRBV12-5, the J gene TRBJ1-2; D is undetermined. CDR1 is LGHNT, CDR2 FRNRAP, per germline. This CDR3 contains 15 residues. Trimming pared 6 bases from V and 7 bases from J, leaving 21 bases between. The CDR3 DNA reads TGTGCTAGTGGCAGCCTAAATGAGCCCTTCCTTGGCTACACCTTC. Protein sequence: CASGSLNEPFLGYTF.

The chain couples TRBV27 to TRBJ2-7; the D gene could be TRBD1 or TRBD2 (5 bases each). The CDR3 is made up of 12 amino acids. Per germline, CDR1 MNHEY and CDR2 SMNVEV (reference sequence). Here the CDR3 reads CAAGTSSYEQYF. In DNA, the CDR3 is TGTGCAGCAGGGACGAGCTCCTACGAGCAGTACTTC.

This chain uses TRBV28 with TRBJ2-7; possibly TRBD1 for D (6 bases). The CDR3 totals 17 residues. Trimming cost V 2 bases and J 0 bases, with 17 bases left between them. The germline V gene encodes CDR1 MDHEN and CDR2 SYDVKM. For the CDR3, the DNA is TGTGCCAGCAGTTTACCCTCTACAGGGTCCCGCTCCTACGAGCAGTACTTC. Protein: CASSLPSTGSRSYEQYF.

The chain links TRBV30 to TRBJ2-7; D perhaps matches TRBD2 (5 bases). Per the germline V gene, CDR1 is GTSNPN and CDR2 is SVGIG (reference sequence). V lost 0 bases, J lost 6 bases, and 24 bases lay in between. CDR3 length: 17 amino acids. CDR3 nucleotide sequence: TGTGCCTGGAGTGTGTCTGTGGAGACATATGAGGGCGGCGAGCAGTACTTC. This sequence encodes CAWSVSVETYEGGEQYF.

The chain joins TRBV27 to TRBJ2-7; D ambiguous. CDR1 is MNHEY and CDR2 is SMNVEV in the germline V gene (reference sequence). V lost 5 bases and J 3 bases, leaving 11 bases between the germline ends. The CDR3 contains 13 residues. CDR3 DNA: TGTGCCAGCAGTATCAGGATGGGCTACGAGCAGTACTTC. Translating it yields CASSIRMGYEQYF.

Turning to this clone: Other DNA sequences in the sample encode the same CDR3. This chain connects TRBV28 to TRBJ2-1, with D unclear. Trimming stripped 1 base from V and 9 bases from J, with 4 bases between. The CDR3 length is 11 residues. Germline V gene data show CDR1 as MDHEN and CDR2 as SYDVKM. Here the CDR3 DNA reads TGTGCCAGCAGTTTATCGAGTGAGCAGTTCTTC. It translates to CASSLSSEQFF.

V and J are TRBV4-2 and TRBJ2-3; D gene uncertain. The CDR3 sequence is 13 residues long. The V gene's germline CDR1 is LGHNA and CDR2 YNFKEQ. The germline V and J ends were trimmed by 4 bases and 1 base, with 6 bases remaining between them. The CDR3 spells CASSRLGTDTQYF. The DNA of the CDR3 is TGTGCCAGCAGCCGTCTGGGCACAGATACGCAGTATTTT.

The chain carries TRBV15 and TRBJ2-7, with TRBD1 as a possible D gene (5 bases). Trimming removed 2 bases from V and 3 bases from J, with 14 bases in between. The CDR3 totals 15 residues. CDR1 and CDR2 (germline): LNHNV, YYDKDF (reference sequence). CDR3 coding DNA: TGTGCCACCAGCAGATCGCCAGGGTCGAGCTACGAGCAGTACTTC. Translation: CATSRSPGSSYEQYF.

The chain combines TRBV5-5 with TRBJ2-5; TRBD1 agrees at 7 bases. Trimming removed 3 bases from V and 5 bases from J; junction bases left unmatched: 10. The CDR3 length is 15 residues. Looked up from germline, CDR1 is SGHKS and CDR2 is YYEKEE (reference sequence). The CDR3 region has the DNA TGTGCCAGCAGCTCCACAGGGGCCTCCCGGGAGACCCAGTACTTC. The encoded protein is CASSSTGASRETQYF.

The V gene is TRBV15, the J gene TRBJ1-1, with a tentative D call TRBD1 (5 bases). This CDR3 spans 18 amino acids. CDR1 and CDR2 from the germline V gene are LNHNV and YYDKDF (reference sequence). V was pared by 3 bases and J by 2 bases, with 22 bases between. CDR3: CATSSYPYTGNFNTEAFF. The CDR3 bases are TGTGCCACCAGCAGTTACCCCTATACAGGTAATTTTAACACTGAAGCTTTCTTT.

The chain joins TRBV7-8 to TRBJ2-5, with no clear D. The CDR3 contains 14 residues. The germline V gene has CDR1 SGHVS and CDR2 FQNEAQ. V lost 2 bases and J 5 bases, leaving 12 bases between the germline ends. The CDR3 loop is CASSLFRLGETQYF. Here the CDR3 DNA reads TGTGCCAGCAGCTTATTCCGGCTAGGGGAGACCCAGTACTTC.

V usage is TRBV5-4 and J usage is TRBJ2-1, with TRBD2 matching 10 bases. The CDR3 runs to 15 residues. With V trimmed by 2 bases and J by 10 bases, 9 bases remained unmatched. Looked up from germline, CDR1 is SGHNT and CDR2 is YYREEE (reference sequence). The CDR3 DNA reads TGTGCCAGCAGCTTCCTAGCGGGAGTTGGGCCGGAGCAGTTCTTC. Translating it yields CASSFLAGVGPEQFF.

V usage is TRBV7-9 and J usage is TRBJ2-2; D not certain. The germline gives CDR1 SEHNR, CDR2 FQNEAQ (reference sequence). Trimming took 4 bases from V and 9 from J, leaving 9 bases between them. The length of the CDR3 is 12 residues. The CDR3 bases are TGTGCCAGCAGCTCTATTTCGCGGGAGCTGTTTTTT. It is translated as CASSSISRELFF. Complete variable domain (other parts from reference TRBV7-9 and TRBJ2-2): DTGVSQNPRHKITKRGQNVTFRCDPISEHNRLYWYRQTLGQGPEFLTYFQNEAQLEKSRLLSDRFSAERPKGSFSTLEIQRTEQGDSAMYLCASSSISRELFFGEGSRLTVL.

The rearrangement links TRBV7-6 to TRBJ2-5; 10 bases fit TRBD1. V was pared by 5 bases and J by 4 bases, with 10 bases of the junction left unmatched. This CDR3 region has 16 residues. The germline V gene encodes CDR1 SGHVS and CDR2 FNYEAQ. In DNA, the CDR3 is TGTGCCAGCAGCAGAAAGAGGGACAGGGGTGGAGAGACCCAGTACTTC. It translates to CASSRKRDRGGETQYF.

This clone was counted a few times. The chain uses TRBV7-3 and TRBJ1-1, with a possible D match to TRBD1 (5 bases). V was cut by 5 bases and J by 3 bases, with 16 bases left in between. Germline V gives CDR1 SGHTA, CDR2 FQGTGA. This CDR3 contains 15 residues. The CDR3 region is CASSVAGGDDTEAFF. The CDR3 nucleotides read TGTGCCAGCAGCGTCGCGGGGGGAGACGACACTGAAGCTTTCTTT.

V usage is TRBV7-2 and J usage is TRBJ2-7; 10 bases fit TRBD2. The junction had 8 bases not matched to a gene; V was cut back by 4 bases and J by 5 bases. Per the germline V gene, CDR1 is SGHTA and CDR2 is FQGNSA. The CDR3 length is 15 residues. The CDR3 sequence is CASSYLAGVANEQYF. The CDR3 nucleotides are TGTGCCAGCAGCTACCTAGCGGGAGTCGCTAACGAGCAGTACTTC. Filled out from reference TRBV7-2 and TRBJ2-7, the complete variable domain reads GAGVSQSPSNKVTEKGKDVELRCDPISGHTALYWYRQSLGQGLEFLIYFQGNSAPDKSGLPSDRFSAERTGGSVSTLTIQRTQQEDSAVYLCASSYLAGVANEQYFGPGTRLTVT.

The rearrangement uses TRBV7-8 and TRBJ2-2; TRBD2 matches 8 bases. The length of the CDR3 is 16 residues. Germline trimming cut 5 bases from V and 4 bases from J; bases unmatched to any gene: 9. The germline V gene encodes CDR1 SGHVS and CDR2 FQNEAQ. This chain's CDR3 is CASSETSAGGTGELFF. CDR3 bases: TGTGCCAGCAGCGAAACTAGCGCGGGGGGCACCGGGGAGCTGTTTTTT.

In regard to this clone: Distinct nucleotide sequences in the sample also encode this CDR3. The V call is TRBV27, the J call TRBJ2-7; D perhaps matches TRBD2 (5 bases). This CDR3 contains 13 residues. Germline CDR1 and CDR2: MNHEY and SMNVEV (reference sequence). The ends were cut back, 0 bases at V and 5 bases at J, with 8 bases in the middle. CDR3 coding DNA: TGTGCCAGCAGTTTATCGCGGGTCAACGAGCAGTACTTC. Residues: CASSLSRVNEQYF.

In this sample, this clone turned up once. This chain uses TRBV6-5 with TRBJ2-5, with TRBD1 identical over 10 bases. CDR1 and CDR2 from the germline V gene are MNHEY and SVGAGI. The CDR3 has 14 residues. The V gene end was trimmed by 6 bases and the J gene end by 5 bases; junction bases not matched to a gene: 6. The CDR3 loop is CASRLTGGSETQYF. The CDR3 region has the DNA TGTGCCAGCAGACTGACAGGGGGCTCGGAGACCCAGTACTTC.

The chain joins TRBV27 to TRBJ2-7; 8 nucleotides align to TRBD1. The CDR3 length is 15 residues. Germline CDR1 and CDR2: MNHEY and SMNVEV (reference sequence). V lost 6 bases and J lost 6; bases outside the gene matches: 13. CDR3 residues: CASSPGTGVPLEQYF. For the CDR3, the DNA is TGTGCCAGCAGCCCTGGGACAGGAGTTCCTCTCGAGCAGTACTTC.

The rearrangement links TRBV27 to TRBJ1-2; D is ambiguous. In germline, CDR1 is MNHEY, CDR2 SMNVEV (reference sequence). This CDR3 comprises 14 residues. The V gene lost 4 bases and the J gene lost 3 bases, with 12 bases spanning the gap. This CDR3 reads CASSSSGMDYGYTF. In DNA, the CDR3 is TGTGCCAGCAGTTCATCCGGAATGGACTATGGCTACACCTTC.